The 26 T cell receptor beta chains in this list originate from one sample, sequenced in a study of T-cell reconstitution after alpha-beta-depleted transplantation in children (TCRdb year 2016). The library was built by means of PCR. Sequenced using an Illumina HiSeq 2500. TCR libraries were prepared with molecular barcoding, using unique molecular identifiers to normalize TCRbeta repertoire quantification. TCRdb ran its own pipeline on the public reads, namely fastp trimming at Q25 and MiXCR clone calling, and kept in-frame beta chains. Each CDR3 protein gets just one entry, which takes the most common genes and DNA from the rows behind it. The sample table lists about 230,000 distinct CDR3 sequences, approximately 9.9% of them with a count of one. Of the sample, about 4.9% falls within the top ten clones. Source: PBMCs from the stem cell graft donor, taken from the stem cell graft. All receptors come from a human donor who donated a stem cell graft to a child with SCID.

This clonotype was seen at least ten times. This chain connects TRBV29-1 to TRBJ1-4, with D perhaps TRBD1 (6 bases). Trimming stripped 3 bases from V and 7 bases from J, with 12 bases between. The CDR3 contains 13 residues. CDR1 and CDR2 (germline): SQVTM, ANQGSEA. The CDR3 DNA reads TGCAGCGTTGAGCCAGGGGTTGGTGAAAAACTGTTTTTT. Translation gives CSVEPGVGEKLFF.

This clonotype came up many times. This chain links TRBV5-5 with TRBJ1-1; weak D call: TRBD1 (5 bases). The V end was cut by 0 bases, the J end by 1 base, with 13 bases between. CDR3 length equals 16 residues. Germline V lookup: CDR1 SGHKS, CDR2 YYEKEE (reference sequence). CDR3 bases: TGTGCCAGCAGCTTGGCCCGGACGGGGGGGAACACTGAAGCTTTCTTT. Residues: CASSLARTGGNTEAFF.

This clonotype was observed a few times. The chain has TRBV15 and TRBJ2-7, with D perhaps matching TRBD1 (7 bases). The CDR3 extends over 16 amino acids. Germline V CDR1 and CDR2: LNHNV, YYDKDF (reference sequence). Trimming shortened V by 2 bases and J by 6 bases, and 20 bases separated the two germline ends. The CDR3 is CATSRLEGLRDSEQYF. CDR3 coding DNA: TGTGCCACCAGCAGATTGGAGGGACTCCGGGACAGCGAGCAGTACTTC.

The sample holds many counts of this clonotype. The chain uses TRBV20-1 and TRBJ1-6; possibly TRBD1 for D (5 bases). The V gene lost 0 bases and the J gene lost 7 bases, with 19 bases spanning the gap. The CDR3 loop spans 17 amino acids. Germline CDR1 and CDR2: DFQATT and SNEGSKA (reference sequence). CDR3: CSARDGGRDGRNSPLHF. CDR3 bases: TGCAGTGCTAGAGATGGAGGCAGGGATGGCAGGAATTCACCCCTCCACTTT.

This clonotype was counted at least ten times. This chain joins TRBV3-1 and TRBJ2-7; no reliable D call. V lost 3 bases to trimming and J lost 0 bases, with 9 bases between them. This CDR3 has 14 amino acids. Germline V gene sequence: CDR1 LGHDT, CDR2 YNNKEL (reference sequence). The DNA of the CDR3 is TGTGCCAGCAGCCACTCCACGAGCTCCTACGAGCAGTACTTC. It codes for CASSHSTSSYEQYF.

This clonotype occurred many times. The gene calls are TRBV10-1 and TRBJ2-3; D ambiguous. This CDR3 contains 14 residues. With 4 bases removed from V and 2 bases from J, the gap between germline ends came to 10 bases. Germline loops: CDR1 WNHNN, CDR2 SYGVQD (reference sequence). The CDR3 is CASSGPYDTDTQYF. The DNA of the CDR3 is TGCGCCAGCAGTGGCCCGTACGACACAGATACGCAGTATTTT.

The chain is built from TRBV28 and TRBJ1-1; 7 nucleotides agree with TRBD1. The germline V gene encodes CDR1 MDHEN and CDR2 SYDVKM. The junction had 3 bases not matched to a gene; V was cut back by 5 bases and J by 9 bases. The CDR3 loop spans 11 amino acids. The CDR3 DNA follows: TGTGCCAGCAGTACGACAGGGAAAGCTTTCTTT. It yields the protein CASSTTGKAFF.

This clonotype appeared many times. The gene calls are TRBV20-1 and TRBJ2-1; D is unresolved. V was pared by 3 bases and J by 4 bases, with 10 bases between. The CDR3 spans 13 residues. Germline CDR1 and CDR2: DFQATT and SNEGSKA (reference sequence). This chain's CDR3 is CSARERPYNEQFF. In DNA, the CDR3 is TGCAGTGCTAGGGAACGACCATACAATGAGCAGTTCTTC.

This clonotype was recorded at least ten times. The V and J genes are TRBV12-3 or TRBV12-4 and TRBJ1-4; the D is unclear. V lost 0 bases to trimming and J lost 7 bases, with 6 bases between them. This CDR3 is 13 amino acids long. The CDR3 DNA is TGTGCCAGCAGTTTAGCGGAGGCTGAAAAACTGTTTTTT. It is translated as CASSLAEAEKLFF.

In this sample, this clonotype turned up many times. The V gene is TRBV5-1, the J gene TRBJ2-7; D is possibly TRBD1 or TRBD2 (5 bases each). The CDR3 totals 15 residues. Trimming left V 0 bases short and J 0 bases short, with 10 bases between. CDR1 is SGHRS and CDR2 is YFSETQ in the germline V gene. The CDR3 sequence: CASSLVSGSSYEQYF. The CDR3 region has the DNA TGCGCCAGCAGCTTGGTATCAGGGAGCTCCTACGAGCAGTACTTC.

This clonotype was observed at least ten times. This chain connects TRBV12-3 or TRBV12-4 to TRBJ1-2; weak D call: TRBD1 (6 bases). The ends were cut back, 3 bases at V and 5 bases at J, with 22 bases in the middle. This CDR3 spans 17 amino acids. CDR3: CASSFGTPAPGGYGYTF. The CDR3 region has the DNA TGTGCCAGCAGTTTCGGGACACCCGCCCCGGGGGGGTATGGCTACACCTTC.

This clonotype occurred many times. DNA for the CDR3: TGTGCCAGCAGTTCGCCTAGCGGGGGTTTCGATGAGCAGTTCTTC. Encoded protein: CASSSPSGGFDEQFF. The rearrangement joins TRBV6-5 to TRBJ2-1; TRBD2 matches 10 bases. Losses at the gene ends were 4 bases for V and 8 bases for J; bases not matched to a gene: 8. The CDR3 consists of 15 residues. Germline CDR1 is MNHEY and CDR2 is SVGAGI.

This clonotype was seen many times. J is TRBJ2-3 and V is TRBV6-6; D gene ambiguous. Germline values: CDR1 MNHNY, CDR2 SVGAGI (reference sequence). The CDR3 runs to 13 residues. V dropped 10 bases and J dropped 0 bases, with 11 bases sitting between them. The CDR3 coding sequence is TGTGCCACCCGCCCGTCTAGCACAGATACGCAGTATTTT. Translating it yields CATRPSSTDTQYF.

This clonotype came up many times. The rearrangement links TRBV20-1 to TRBJ1-1; 11 bases are shared with TRBD1. CDR1 DFQATT and CDR2 SNEGSKA come from the germline V gene (reference sequence). The CDR3 length is 14 residues. The V and J ends lost 5 bases and 3 bases, in that order; junction bases with no gene match: 5. CDR3 amino acids: CSAGQGAVDTEAFF. The CDR3 region has the DNA TGCAGTGCTGGACAGGGGGCAGTGGACACTGAAGCTTTCTTT.

This clonotype was observed many times. The chain couples TRBV2 to TRBJ2-1; 7 bases agree with TRBD2. V lost 6 bases and J lost 8; bases outside the gene matches: 4. Germline CDR1 is SNHLY and CDR2 is FYNNEI. CDR3 length equals 12 residues. In nucleotides, the CDR3 is TGTGCCAGCAGGAGGGAGGGCGATGAGCAGTTCTTC. It is translated as CASRREGDEQFF. Filled out from reference TRBV2 and TRBJ2-1, the complete variable domain reads EPEVTQTPSHQVTQMGQEVILRCVPISNHLYFYWYRQILGQKVEFLVSFYNNEISEKSEIFDDQFSVERPDGSNFTLKIRSTKLEDSAMYFCASRREGDEQFFGPGTRLTVL.

This clonotype was counted at least ten times. The chain joins TRBV29-1 to TRBJ2-7; 7 nucleotides line up with TRBD1. V shed 7 bases and J 2 bases; nucleotides not matched to a gene: 17. The CDR3 totals 16 residues. Germline V gene sequence: CDR1 SQVTM, CDR2 ANQGSEA. CDR3 residues: CSALGQSSSYPYEQYF. DNA for the CDR3: TGCAGCGCACTGGGACAGAGTTCTTCTTACCCCTACGAGCAGTACTTC.

This clonotype was recorded many times. V is TRBV3-1 and J is TRBJ2-3, with 10 bases that match TRBD2. Germline-derived CDR1 and CDR2 are LGHDT and YNNKEL (reference sequence). The CDR3 contains 16 residues. V lost 5 bases, J lost 4 bases, and 9 bases stayed unmatched. CDR3 bases: TGTGCCAGCAGCTCGACCAGCGGGGGGGCCTCAGATACGCAGTATTTT. Residues: CASSSTSGGASDTQYF.

This clonotype appeared many times. The chain uses TRBV6-1 and TRBJ1-2; 7 bases align to TRBD1. From germline, CDR1 is MNHNS and CDR2 SASEGT. The CDR3 consists of 13 residues. Losses at the gene ends were 5 bases for V and 7 bases for J; bases not matched to a gene: 7. In nucleotides, the CDR3 is TGTGCCAGCAGTCCGGACAGGTTCCGTGGCTACACCTTC. This encodes CASSPDRFRGYTF.

This clonotype has at least ten counts. The chain employs TRBV4-2 and TRBJ1-1, with TRBD1 identical over 7 bases. The CDR3 spans 13 residues. Germline V gene data show CDR1 as LGHNA and CDR2 as YNFKEQ. Germline trimming cut 0 bases from V and 11 bases from J; bases unmatched to any gene: 6. CDR3 sequence: CASSQDRRGQAFF. The CDR3, as DNA: TGTGCCAGCAGCCAAGATCGGCGGGGACAGGCTTTCTTT.

This clonotype was picked up many times. The chain joins TRBV27 to TRBJ2-1, with 13 bases fitting TRBD2. The germline V gene encodes CDR1 MNHEY and CDR2 SMNVEV (reference sequence). J lost 12 bases, V lost 5 bases, and 4 bases had no gene match. The CDR3 has 13 residues. The CDR3 region has the DNA TGTGCCAGCAGTCAAAGACTAGCGGGGGGGCAGTTCTTC. Translated, it gives CASSQRLAGGQFF.

The rearrangement joins TRBV29-1 to TRBJ2-4; the D is unclear. Germline CDR1 SQVTM, CDR2 ANQGSEA. The CDR3 contains 13 residues. Trimming pared 7 bases from V and 0 bases from J, leaving 10 bases between. The CDR3 nucleotides read TGCAGCGCCCAGAGCCTAGCCAAAAACATTCAGTACTTC. Translation gives CSAQSLAKNIQYF.

DNA for the CDR3: TGTGCCAGCAGCTCACATGGGGGCAATCAGCCCCAGCATTTT. It specifies CASSSHGGNQPQHF. V gene TRBV7-9 combines with J gene TRBJ1-5; no clear D. Germline CDR1 SEHNR, CDR2 FQNEAQ (reference sequence). The CDR3 has 14 residues. Trimming shortened V by 4 bases and J by 2 bases, and 9 bases separated the two germline ends.

At least ten counts were recorded for this clonotype. V gene TRBV5-1 combines with J gene TRBJ2-1; D possibly uses TRBD1 or TRBD2 (6 bases each). V gave up 6 bases and J gave up 1 base, with 17 bases separating them. The CDR3 runs to 16 residues. CDR1 and CDR2 (germline): SGHRS, YFSETQ. The DNA of the CDR3 is TGCGCCAGCACCCTGAGGGGGGAGTTGTCCTACAATGAGCAGTTCTTC. The encoded protein is CASTLRGELSYNEQFF.

This clonotype has ten or more counts. The chain employs TRBV27 and TRBJ2-3; 8 bases map to TRBD2. J was trimmed by 1 base and V by 4 bases; bases with no gene match: 4. CDR1 MNHEY and CDR2 SMNVEV come from the germline V gene (reference sequence). This CDR3 region has 15 residues. CDR3 sequence: CASSSPGGGTDTQYF. As DNA, the CDR3 is TGTGCCAGCAGTTCCCCGGGGGGGGGCACAGATACGCAGTATTTT.

At least ten counts were recorded for this clonotype. The V gene is TRBV20-1, the J gene TRBJ1-3; a weak D match, TRBD1 (5 bases). The germline V gene encodes CDR1 DFQATT and CDR2 SNEGSKA (reference sequence). CDR3 length equals 16 residues. Trimming shortened V by 4 bases and J by 0 bases, and 16 bases separated the two germline ends. Written as DNA, the CDR3 is TGCAGTGCTAAAAGCGTTGCGGGGCTCTCTGGAAACACCATATATTTT. It specifies CSAKSVAGLSGNTIYF.

This clonotype was observed many times. The V gene is TRBV29-1, the J gene TRBJ2-3; maybe TRBD1 (5 bases). The germline V gene encodes CDR1 SQVTM and CDR2 ANQGSEA. The CDR3 totals 15 residues. Trimming took 1 base from V and 1 from J, leaving 12 bases between them. The CDR3 DNA sequence: TGCAGCGTTGAAGGTACAGGCCCAGGCACAGATACGCAGTATTTT. Its translation is CSVEGTGPGTDTQYF.